This T cell receptor beta chain was identified during a study of shared clonotypes between healthy human individuals. The CDR3 totals 13 residues. V gave up 0 bases and J gave up 5 bases, with 8 bases separating them. Germline assignment: CDR1 SEHNR and CDR2 FQNEAQ (reference sequence). A remark on this clone: Other nucleotide sequences from this sample produce the same CDR3.

Repertoires were generated with immunoSEQ multiplex PCR, while TCRdb's copy carries only in-frame clones and drops some. The profile shows roughly 2.5 million clones, about 92% of them singletons. This chain links TRBV7-9 with TRBJ2-7, with D tentatively TRBD2 (5 bases). The sequencing input was naive CD4+ T cells sorted from blood. Stated subset: CD45RA+ positively selected. The origin of this receptor is a young man in good health. CDR3: CASSLAGDHEQYF. The CDR3 nucleotides are TGTGCCAGCAGCTTAGCGGGAGACCACGAGCAGTACTTC.